The sequence of this TCR beta chain was determined in a study of T cells after yellow fever vaccination. Findings and caveats of the study: Booster samples showed a return of most primary-vaccination clones (around 95% CD4, 80% to 90% CD8). FACS-sorted repertoires could contain abundant clonotypes contaminating from the bulk population. The secondary response was weaker but peaked faster, day 5 versus 15.

With V trimmed by 5 bases and J by 0 bases, 8 bases remained unmatched. The germline V gene encodes CDR1 SEHNR and CDR2 FQNEAQ (reference sequence). The CDR3 consists of 17 residues. 5'RACE template switching produced TCR cDNA carrying a universal primer site and UMIs. TCRdb recomputed calls from the 5' RACE reads with MiXCR, one row per CDR3 protein. This table holds 170,000 or so distinct CDR3 sequences, roughly a tenth found once. Comments on this clonotype: No antigen is known for it.

V and J are TRBV7-9 and TRBJ2-7; the match to TRBD2 covers 12 bases. The sample in question was CD8+ T cells sorted from PBMCs, obtained 45 days after the yellow fever booster vaccination. This TCR derives from a man aged 18 to 35 who received the YFV17D yellow fever vaccine. For the CDR3, the DNA is TGTGCCAGCAGCCCGACTAGCGGGGGCCCCAACTCCTACGAGCAGTACTTC. Its protein product is CASSPTSGGPNSYEQYF.